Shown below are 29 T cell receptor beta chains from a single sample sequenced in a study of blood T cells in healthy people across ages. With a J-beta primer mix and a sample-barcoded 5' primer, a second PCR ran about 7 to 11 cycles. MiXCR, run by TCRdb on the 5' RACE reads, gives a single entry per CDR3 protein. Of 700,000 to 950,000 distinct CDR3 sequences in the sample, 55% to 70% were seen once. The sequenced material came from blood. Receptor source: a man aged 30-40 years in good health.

The CDR3 bases are TGTGCCTGGAGTTCCACCGGGACAGGGGGTGAAGCTTTCTTT. Protein: CAWSSTGTGGEAFF. V is TRBV30 and J is TRBJ1-1; 11 nucleotides line up with TRBD1. The CDR3 has 14 residues. Germline-derived CDR1 and CDR2 are GTSNPN and SVGIG (reference sequence). V shed 2 bases and J 7 bases; nucleotides not matched to a gene: 6. The full variable domain, its missing parts supplied by reference TRBV30 and TRBJ1-1, is SQTIHQWPATLVQPVGSPLSLECTVEGTSNPNLYWYRQAAGRGLQLLFYSVGIGQISSEVPQNLSASRPQDRQFILSSKKLLLSDSGFYLCAWSSTGTGGEAFFGQGTRLTVV.

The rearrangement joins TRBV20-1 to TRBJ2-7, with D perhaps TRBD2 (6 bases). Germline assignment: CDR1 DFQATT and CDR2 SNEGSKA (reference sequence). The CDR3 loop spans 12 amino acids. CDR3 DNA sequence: TGCGCCGCGCGGGACCCTACCTACGAGCAGTACTTC. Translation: CAARDPTYEQYF.

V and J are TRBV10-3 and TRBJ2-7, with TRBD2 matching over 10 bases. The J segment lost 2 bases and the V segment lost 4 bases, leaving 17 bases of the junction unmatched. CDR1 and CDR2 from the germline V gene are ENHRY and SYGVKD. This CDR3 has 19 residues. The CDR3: CAISVGLRPSGSEAYEQYF. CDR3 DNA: TGTGCCATCAGTGTAGGACTTAGGCCTAGCGGGAGTGAAGCCTACGAGCAGTACTTC.

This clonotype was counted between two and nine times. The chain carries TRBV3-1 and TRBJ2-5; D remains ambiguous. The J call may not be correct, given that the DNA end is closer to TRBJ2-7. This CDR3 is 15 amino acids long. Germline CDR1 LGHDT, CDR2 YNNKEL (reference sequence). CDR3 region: CASTTTIGNTYEQYF. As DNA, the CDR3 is TGTGCCAGCACCACTACGATAGGGAACACCTACGAGCAGTACTTC.

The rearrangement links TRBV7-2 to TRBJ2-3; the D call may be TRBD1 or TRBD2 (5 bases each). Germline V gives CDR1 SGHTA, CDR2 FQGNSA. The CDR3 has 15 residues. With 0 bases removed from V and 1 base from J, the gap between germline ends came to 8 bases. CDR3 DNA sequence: TGTGCCAGCAGCTTAGCACGGGACCGCACAGATACGCAGTATTTT. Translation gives CASSLARDRTDTQYF.

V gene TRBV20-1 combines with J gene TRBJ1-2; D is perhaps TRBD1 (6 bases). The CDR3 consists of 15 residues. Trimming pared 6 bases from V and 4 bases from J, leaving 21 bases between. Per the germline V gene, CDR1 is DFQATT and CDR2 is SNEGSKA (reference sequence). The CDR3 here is CSANKPEGVGYGYTF. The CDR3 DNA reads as TGCAGTGCAAATAAACCGGAGGGGGTCGGCTATGGCTACACCTTC.

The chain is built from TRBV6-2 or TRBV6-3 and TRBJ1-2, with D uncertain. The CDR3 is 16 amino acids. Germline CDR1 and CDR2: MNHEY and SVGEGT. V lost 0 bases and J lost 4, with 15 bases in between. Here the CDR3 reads CASSYSAPGAFYGYTF. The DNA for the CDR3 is TGTGCCAGCAGTTACTCAGCGCCGGGCGCGTTCTATGGCTACACCTTC.

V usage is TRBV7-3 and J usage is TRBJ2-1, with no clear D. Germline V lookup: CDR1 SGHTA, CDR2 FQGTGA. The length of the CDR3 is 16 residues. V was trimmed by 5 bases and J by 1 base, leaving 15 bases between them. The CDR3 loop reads CASSPEKGWSYNEQFF. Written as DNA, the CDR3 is TGTGCCAGCAGCCCAGAAAAGGGTTGGTCCTACAATGAGCAGTTCTTC.

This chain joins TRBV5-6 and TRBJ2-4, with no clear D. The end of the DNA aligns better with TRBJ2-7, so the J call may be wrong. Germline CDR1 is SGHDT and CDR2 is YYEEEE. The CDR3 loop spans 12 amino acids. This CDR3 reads CASSPLVGEQYF. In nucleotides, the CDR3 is TGTGCCAGCAGCCCCCTAGTAGGCGAGCAGTACTTC.

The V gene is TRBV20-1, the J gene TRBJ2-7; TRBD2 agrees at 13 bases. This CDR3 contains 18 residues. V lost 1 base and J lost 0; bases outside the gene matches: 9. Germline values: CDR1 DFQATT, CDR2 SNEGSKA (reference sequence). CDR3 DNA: TGCAGTGCTAGAGGCCTGGGACTAGCGGGGCGAAGCTCCTACGAGCAGTACTTC. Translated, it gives CSARGLGLAGRSSYEQYF.

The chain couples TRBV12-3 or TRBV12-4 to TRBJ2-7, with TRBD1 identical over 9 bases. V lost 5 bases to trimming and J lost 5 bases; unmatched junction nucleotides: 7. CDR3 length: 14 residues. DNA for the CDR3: TGTGCCAGCAGTCCCGGGACAGGGCGGGACGAGCAGTACTTC. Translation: CASSPGTGRDEQYF.

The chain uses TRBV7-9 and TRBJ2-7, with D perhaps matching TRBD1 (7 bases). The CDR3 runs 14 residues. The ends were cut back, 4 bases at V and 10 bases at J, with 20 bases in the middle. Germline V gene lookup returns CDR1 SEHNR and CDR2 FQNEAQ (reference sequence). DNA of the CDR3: TGTGCCAGCAGCTGGCACGGACAGGAGGGACCACAGTACTTC. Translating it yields CASSWHGQEGPQYF.

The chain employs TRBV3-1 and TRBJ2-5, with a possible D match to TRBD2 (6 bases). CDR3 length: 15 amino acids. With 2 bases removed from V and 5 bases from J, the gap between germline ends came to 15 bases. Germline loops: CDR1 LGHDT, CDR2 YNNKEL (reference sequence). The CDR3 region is CASSQRIGGVETQYF. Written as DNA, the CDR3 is TGTGCCAGCAGCCAAAGGATCGGCGGGGTGGAGACCCAGTACTTC.

DNA for the CDR3: TGTGCCACCAGTTTTGTGGTGGGACAGGGGTCCCACCACGAGCAGTACTTC. Protein sequence: CATSFVVGQGSHHEQYF. The V and J genes are TRBV24-1 and TRBJ2-7, with 10 bases identical to TRBD1. V shed 6 bases, J shed 5 bases, and the junction held 15 bases outside the gene matches. CDR1 and CDR2 from the germline V gene are KGHDR and SFDVKD. The CDR3 loop spans 17 amino acids.

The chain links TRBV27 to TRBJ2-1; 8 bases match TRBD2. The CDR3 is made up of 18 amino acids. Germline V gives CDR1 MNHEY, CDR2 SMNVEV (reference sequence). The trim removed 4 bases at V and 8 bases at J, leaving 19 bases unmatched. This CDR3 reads CASSYLTGPGLEKYEQFF. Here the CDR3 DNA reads TGTGCCAGCAGTTACCTCACTGGTCCGGGACTAGAAAAGTATGAGCAGTTCTTC.

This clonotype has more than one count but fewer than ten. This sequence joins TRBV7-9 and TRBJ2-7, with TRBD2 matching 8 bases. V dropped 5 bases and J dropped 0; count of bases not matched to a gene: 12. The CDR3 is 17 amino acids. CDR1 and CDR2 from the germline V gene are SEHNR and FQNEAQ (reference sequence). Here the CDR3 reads CASSRVGGGLDSYEQYF. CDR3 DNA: TGTGCCAGCAGCCGCGTTGGAGGGGGACTAGACTCCTACGAGCAGTACTTC.

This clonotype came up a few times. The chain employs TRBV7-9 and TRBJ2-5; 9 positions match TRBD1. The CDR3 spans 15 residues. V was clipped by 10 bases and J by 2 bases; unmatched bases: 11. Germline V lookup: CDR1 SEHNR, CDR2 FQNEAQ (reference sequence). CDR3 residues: CAIVYRDREQETQYF. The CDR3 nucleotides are TGTGCCATCGTCTACCGGGACAGGGAACAAGAGACCCAGTACTTC.

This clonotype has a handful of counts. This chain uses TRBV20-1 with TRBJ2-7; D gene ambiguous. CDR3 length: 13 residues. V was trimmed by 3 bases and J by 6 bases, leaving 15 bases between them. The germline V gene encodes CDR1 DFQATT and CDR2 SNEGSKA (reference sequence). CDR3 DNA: TGCAGTGCTAGGGTATGGTCGGAGATCGAGCAGTACTTC. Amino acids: CSARVWSEIEQYF.

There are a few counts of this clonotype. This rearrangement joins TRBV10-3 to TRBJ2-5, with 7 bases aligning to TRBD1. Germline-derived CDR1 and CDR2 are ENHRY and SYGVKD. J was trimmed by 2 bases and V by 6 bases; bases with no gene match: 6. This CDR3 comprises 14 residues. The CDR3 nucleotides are TGTGCCATCAGGAAAGGGACAGAGCAAGAGACCCAGTACTTC. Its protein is CAIRKGTEQETQYF.

CDR3 sequence reads: CSCRGQTYEQYF. CDR3 nucleotides: TGCAGTTGCAGGGGGCAAACCTACGAGCAGTACTTC. This chain uses TRBV20-1 with TRBJ2-7; TRBD1 aligns across 8 bases. Germline loops: CDR1 DFQATT, CDR2 SNEGSKA (reference sequence). After removal of 8 bases from V and 2 bases from J, the junction contained 5 bases not matched to a gene. The CDR3 is made up of 12 amino acids.

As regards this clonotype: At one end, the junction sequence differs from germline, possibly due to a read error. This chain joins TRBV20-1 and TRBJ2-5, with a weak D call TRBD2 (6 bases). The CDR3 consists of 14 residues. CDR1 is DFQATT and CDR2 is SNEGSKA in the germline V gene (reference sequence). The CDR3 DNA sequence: TGCAGTGCTGCACGGGACTCTAGCCAAGGGACCCAGTACTTC. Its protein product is CSAARDSSQGTQYF.

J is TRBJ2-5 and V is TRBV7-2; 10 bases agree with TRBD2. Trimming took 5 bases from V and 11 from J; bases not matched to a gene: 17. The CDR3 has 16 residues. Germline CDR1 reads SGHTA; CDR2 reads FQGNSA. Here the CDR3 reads CASSPQASGSRNEQYF. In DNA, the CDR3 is TGTGCCAGCAGCCCCCAGGCTAGCGGGAGCAGGAATGAGCAGTACTTC. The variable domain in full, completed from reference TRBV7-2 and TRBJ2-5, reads GAGVSQSPSNKVTEKGKDVELRCDPISGHTALYWYRQSLGQGLEFLIYFQGNSAPDKSGLPSDRFSAERTGGSVSTLTIQRTQQEDSAVYLCASSPQASGSRNEQYFGPGTRLLVL.

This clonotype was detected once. Here the CDR3 DNA reads TGTGCCAGCAGTTTAGAGGAGAACTATGGCTACACCTTC. Amino acids: CASSLEENYGYTF. The rearrangement uses TRBV12-3 or TRBV12-4 and TRBJ1-2, with unresolved D. V dropped 1 base and J dropped 2 bases, with 5 bases sitting between them. This CDR3 has 13 amino acids.

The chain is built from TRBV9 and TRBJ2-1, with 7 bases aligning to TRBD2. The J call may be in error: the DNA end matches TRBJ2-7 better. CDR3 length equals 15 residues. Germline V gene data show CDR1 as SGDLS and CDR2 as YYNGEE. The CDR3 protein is CASTEGTNSYNEQYF. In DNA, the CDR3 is TGTGCCAGCACTGAGGGGACTAACTCCTACAATGAGCAGTACTTC.

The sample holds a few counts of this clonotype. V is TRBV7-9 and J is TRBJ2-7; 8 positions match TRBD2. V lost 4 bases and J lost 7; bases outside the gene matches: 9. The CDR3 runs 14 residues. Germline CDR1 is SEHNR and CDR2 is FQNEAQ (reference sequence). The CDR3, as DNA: TGTGCCAGCAGCTCGAGCGGGAGCCTATGGGAGCAGTACTTC. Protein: CASSSSGSLWEQYF. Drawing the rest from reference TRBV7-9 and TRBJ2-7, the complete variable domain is DTGVSQNPRHKITKRGQNVTFRCDPISEHNRLYWYRQTLGQGPEFLTYFQNEAQLEKSRLLSDRFSAERPKGSFSTLEIQRTEQGDSAMYLCASSSSGSLWEQYFGPGTRLTVT.

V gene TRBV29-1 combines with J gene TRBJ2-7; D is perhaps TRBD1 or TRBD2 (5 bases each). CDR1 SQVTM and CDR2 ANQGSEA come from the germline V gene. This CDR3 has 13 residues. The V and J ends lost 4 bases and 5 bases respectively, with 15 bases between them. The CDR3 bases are TGCAGCGTTGGGGGGACGTACTACCACGAGCAGTACTTC. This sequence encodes CSVGGTYYHEQYF.

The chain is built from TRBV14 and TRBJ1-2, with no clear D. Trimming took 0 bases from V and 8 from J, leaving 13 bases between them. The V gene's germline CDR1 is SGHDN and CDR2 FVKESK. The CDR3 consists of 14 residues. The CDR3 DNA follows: TGTGCCAGCAGCCAAGATATCCTGGGCTTGGGCTACACCTTC. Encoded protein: CASSQDILGLGYTF. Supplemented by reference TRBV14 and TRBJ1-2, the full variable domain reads EAGVTQFPSHSVIEKGQTVTLRCDPISGHDNLYWYRRVMGKEIKFLLHFVKESKQDESGMPNNRFLAERTGGTYSTLKVQPAELEDSGVYFCASSQDILGLGYTFGSGTRLTVV.

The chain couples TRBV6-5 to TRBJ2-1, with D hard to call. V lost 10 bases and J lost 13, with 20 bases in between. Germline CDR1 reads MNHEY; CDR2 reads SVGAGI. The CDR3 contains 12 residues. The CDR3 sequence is CATTKGLETQFF. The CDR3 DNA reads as TGTGCCACCACAAAAGGGCTTGAGACCCAGTTCTTC.

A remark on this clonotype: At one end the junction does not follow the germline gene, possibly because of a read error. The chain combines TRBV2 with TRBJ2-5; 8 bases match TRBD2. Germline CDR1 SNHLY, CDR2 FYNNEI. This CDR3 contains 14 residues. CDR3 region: CASSISGAGETQYF. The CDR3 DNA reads TGTGCCAGCAGTATTAGCGGGGCTGGGGAGACCCAGTACTTT.